Only a few counts were recorded for the clone carrying this T cell receptor beta chain. Antigen: not known. What was sequenced were expressed TCRB transcripts, since all of the isolated RNA had been reverse transcribed. Sequencing used immunoSEQ multiplex PCR; TCRdb keeps in-frame clones, though not all of them. The sample lists about 740,000 clones; roughly 13% were seen once. This sample was included in a study of beta chain features in type 1 diabetes. Study-wide points: The study found moderately but significantly shorter TCRB CDR3s in all four CD4+ subsets of Type 1 diabetes patients.

The germline V gene encodes CDR1 SEHNR and CDR2 FQNEAQ (reference sequence). V lost 5 bases to trimming and J lost 7 bases, with 5 bases between them. This CDR3 spans 10 amino acids. This rearrangement joins TRBV7-9 to TRBJ2-5, with D unresolved. The TCR comes from a man aged 18 to 35 with type 1 diabetes. The sample taken for sequencing was naive CD4+ T cells from blood. This chain's CDR3 is CASSDGTQYF. DNA for the CDR3: TGTGCCAGCAGCGACGGGACCCAGTACTTC.